This is a list of T cell receptor beta chains from one sample in a study of T cells after somatic rescue of genetic block. Sequencing was performed with immunoSEQ multiplex PCR; in TCRdb, only in-frame clones are kept and a portion is missing. The data show about 14,000 clones, approximately 75% seen once. The sequenced sample was peripheral blood mononuclear cells (PBMCs). These receptors were obtained from a young man. Each CDR3 is given with its conserved first and last residue. Each record gives: D gene, J gene, clone size, V gene, CDR3 protein, CDR3 DNA. D genes are given only for firm matches. Size values are once, few and many counts, or a class for expanded clones, and some rows have none.

d_gene: TRBD2; j_gene: TRBJ2-5; abundance: few; v_gene: TRBV7-3; CDR3aa: CASSLKTSGRRETQYF; CDR3nt: TGTGCCAGCAGCTTAAAAACTAGCGGGAGAAGGGAGACCCAGTACTTC
d_gene: NA; j_gene: TRBJ2-3; abundance: NA; v_gene: TRBV9; CDR3aa: CASSVVTTDTQYF; CDR3nt: TGTGCCAGCAGCGTAGTCACCACAGATACGCAGTATTTT
d_gene: TRBD2; j_gene: TRBJ2-3; abundance: NA; v_gene: TRBV4-2; CDR3aa: CASSLGGRAPSDTQYF; CDR3nt: TGTGCCAGCAGCCTCGGGGGGAGGGCCCCATCGGATACGCAGTATTTT
d_gene: NA; j_gene: TRBJ2-7; abundance: NA; v_gene: TRBV6-5; CDR3aa: CASRGYYEQYF; CDR3nt: TGTGCCAGCAGGGGTTACTACGAGCAGTACTTC
d_gene: TRBD1; j_gene: TRBJ2-3; abundance: few; v_gene: TRBV10-3; CDR3aa: CAILGTGGWDTQYF; CDR3nt: TGTGCCATCCTCGGGACAGGGGGCTGGGATACGCAGTATTTT
d_gene: NA; j_gene: TRBJ1-2; abundance: NA; v_gene: TRBV29-1; CDR3aa: CSVEDLRGYYGYTF; CDR3nt: TGCAGCGTTGAAGATCTTCGGGGTTACTATGGCTACACCTTC
d_gene: NA; j_gene: TRBJ1-5; abundance: once; v_gene: TRBV6-6; CDR3aa: CASSYGFNSNQPQHF; CDR3nt: TGTGCCAGCAGTTATGGATTTAATAGCAATCAGCCCCAGCATTTT
d_gene: NA; j_gene: TRBJ2-2; abundance: once; v_gene: TRBV21-1; CDR3aa: CASSNAPTDRGGGELFF; CDR3nt: TGTGCCAGCAGCAATGCTCCCACCGACAGGGGGGGCGGGGAGCTGTTTTTT
d_gene: TRBD2; j_gene: TRBJ2-1; abundance: NA; v_gene: TRBV9; CDR3aa: CASSAPQAGAGNEQFF; CDR3nt: TGTGCCAGCAGCGCTCCCCAAGCGGGGGCCGGCAATGAGCAGTTCTTC
d_gene: NA; j_gene: TRBJ2-7; abundance: NA; v_gene: TRBV2; CDR3aa: CASRDNSYEQYF; CDR3nt: TGTGCCAGCCGGGACAACTCCTACGAGCAGTACTTC
d_gene: NA; j_gene: TRBJ2-7; abundance: NA; v_gene: TRBV18; CDR3aa: CASSPTGDSYEQYF; CDR3nt: TGTGCCAGCTCACCAACGGGGGACTCCTACGAGCAGTACTTC
d_gene: NA; j_gene: TRBJ1-1; abundance: NA; v_gene: TRBV27; CDR3aa: CASSLSAGANTEAFF; CDR3nt: TGTGCCAGCAGTTTATCTGCAGGGGCCAACACTGAAGCTTTCTTT
d_gene: NA; j_gene: TRBJ1-6; abundance: NA; v_gene: TRBV10-1; CDR3aa: CASSESHCSSYNSPLHF; CDR3nt: TGCGCCAGCAGTGAGTCTCACTGTTCCTCCTATAATTCACCCCTCCACTTT
d_gene: NA; j_gene: TRBJ1-2; abundance: NA; v_gene: TRBV6-4; CDR3aa: CASSAGPFYGYTF; CDR3nt: TGTGCCAGTTCCGCGGGGCCTTTTTATGGCTACACCTTC
d_gene: NA; j_gene: TRBJ2-4; abundance: NA; v_gene: TRBV5-8; CDR3aa: CASTDWRAKNIQYF; CDR3nt: TGTGCCAGCACTGATTGGAGGGCCAAAAACATTCAGTACTTC
d_gene: NA; j_gene: TRBJ1-6; abundance: few; v_gene: TRBV5-1; CDR3aa: CASSLVGQGDSPLHF; CDR3nt: TGCGCCAGCAGCTTGGTTGGCCAGGGCGATTCACCCCTCCACTTT
d_gene: TRBD1; j_gene: TRBJ1-1; abundance: few; v_gene: TRBV14; CDR3aa: CASSQDRTGVTEAFF; CDR3nt: TGTGCCAGCAGCCAAGATCGGACAGGGGTTACTGAAGCTTTCTTT
d_gene: NA; j_gene: TRBJ2-2; abundance: NA; v_gene: TRBV30; CDR3aa: CAWIRATEQGNTGELFF; CDR3nt: TGTGCCTGGATTCGAGCCACCGAACAGGGGAACACCGGGGAGCTGTTTTTT
d_gene: NA; j_gene: TRBJ1-6; abundance: few; v_gene: TRBV9; CDR3aa: CASSVGVSYNSPLHF; CDR3nt: TGTGCCAGCAGCGTAGGCGTCTCCTATAATTCACCCCTCCACTTT
d_gene: NA; j_gene: TRBJ1-6; abundance: few; v_gene: TRBV6-5; CDR3aa: CASRQGNSPLHF; CDR3nt: TGTGCCAGCAGACAAGGGAATTCACCCCTCCACTTT
d_gene: NA; j_gene: TRBJ2-4; abundance: few; v_gene: TRBV6-6; CDR3aa: CASSYPGAIAKNIQYF; CDR3nt: TGTGCCAGCAGTTATCCCGGGGCTATAGCCAAAAACATTCAGTACTTC
d_gene: NA; j_gene: TRBJ1-2; abundance: NA; v_gene: TRBV7-9; CDR3aa: CASSGPGHSNYGYTF; CDR3nt: TGTGCCAGCAGCGGACCGGGACACTCTAACTATGGCTACACCTTC
d_gene: TRBD1; j_gene: TRBJ2-1; abundance: NA; v_gene: TRBV6-6; CDR3aa: CASSYFGQAEGQFF; CDR3nt: TGTGCCAGCAGTTACTTTGGACAGGCAGAGGGGCAGTTCTTC
d_gene: NA; j_gene: TRBJ2-7; abundance: NA; v_gene: TRBV30; CDR3aa: CAWNTAPYEQYF; CDR3nt: TGTGCCTGGAACACTGCCCCCTACGAGCAGTACTTC
d_gene: TRBD1; j_gene: TRBJ2-2; abundance: once; v_gene: TRBV5-1; CDR3aa: CASSLVGQIIFTGELFF; CDR3nt: TGCGCCAGCAGCTTGGTGGGACAGATCATCTTCACCGGGGAGCTGTTTTTT
d_gene: NA; j_gene: TRBJ1-1; abundance: NA; v_gene: TRBV11-3; CDR3aa: CASSLDPSTEAFF; CDR3nt: TGTGCCAGCAGCTTAGATCCCAGCACTGAAGCTTTCTTT
d_gene: NA; j_gene: TRBJ2-1; abundance: NA; v_gene: TRBV4-2; CDR3aa: CASSPPGVSYNEQFF; CDR3nt: TGTGCCAGCAGCCCCCCCGGCGTCTCCTACAATGAGCAGTTCTTC
d_gene: TRBD1; j_gene: TRBJ1-2; abundance: NA; v_gene: TRBV5-1; CDR3aa: CASSFQQGASGYTF; CDR3nt: TGCGCCAGCAGCTTTCAACAGGGGGCTAGTGGCTACACCTTC
d_gene: TRBD1; j_gene: TRBJ1-5; abundance: NA; v_gene: TRBV15; CDR3aa: CATDSARQGLGQPQHF; CDR3nt: TGTGCCACCGACTCTGCGCGACAGGGCCTAGGTCAGCCCCAGCATTTT
d_gene: TRBD1; j_gene: TRBJ1-1; abundance: few; v_gene: TRBV10-3; CDR3aa: CAITTGQDGTEAFF; CDR3nt: TGTGCCATCACCACGGGACAGGATGGGACTGAAGCTTTCTTT
d_gene: NA; j_gene: TRBJ2-1; abundance: few; v_gene: TRBV28; CDR3aa: CASSLSRNEQFF; CDR3nt: TGTGCCAGCAGTTTATCCAGAAATGAGCAGTTCTTC
d_gene: TRBD1; j_gene: TRBJ1-3; abundance: NA; v_gene: TRBV2; CDR3aa: CASSRWTGSGNTIYF; CDR3nt: TGTGCCAGCAGTAGATGGACAGGGTCTGGAAACACCATATATTTT
d_gene: NA; j_gene: TRBJ1-6; abundance: NA; v_gene: TRBV2; CDR3aa: CASSTGPEGSPLHF; CDR3nt: TGTGCCAGCAGCACGGGACCTGAAGGTTCACCCCTCCACTTT
d_gene: NA; j_gene: TRBJ1-6; abundance: NA; v_gene: TRBV7-2; CDR3aa: CASSLAQVRVNSPLHF; CDR3nt: TGTGCCAGCAGCTTAGCGCAGGTCAGGGTGAATTCACCCCTCCACTTT
d_gene: NA; j_gene: TRBJ1-5; abundance: NA; v_gene: TRBV27; CDR3aa: CASSLAGKGQPQHF; CDR3nt: TGTGCCAGCAGCCTAGCAGGGAAGGGTCAGCCCCAGCATTTT
d_gene: NA; j_gene: TRBJ2-5; abundance: NA; v_gene: TRBV28; CDR3aa: CASSPLGGRQETQYF; CDR3nt: TGTGCCAGCAGTCCCCTGGGGGGTCGACAAGAGACCCAGTACTTC
d_gene: NA; j_gene: TRBJ2-5; abundance: NA; v_gene: TRBV19; CDR3aa: CASSIVAGRETQYF; CDR3nt: TGTGCCAGTAGTATAGTGGCAGGGCGGGAGACCCAGTACTTC
d_gene: NA; j_gene: TRBJ1-5; abundance: medium-sized; v_gene: TRBV7-2; CDR3aa: CASSVRGNQPQHF; CDR3nt: TGTGCCAGCAGCGTCCGGGGCAATCAGCCCCAGCATTTT
d_gene: NA; j_gene: TRBJ2-3; abundance: few; v_gene: TRBV6-5; CDR3aa: CASSSTSDTQYF; CDR3nt: TGTGCCAGCAGTTCTACTTCTGATACGCAGTATTTT
d_gene: NA; j_gene: TRBJ1-6; abundance: many; v_gene: TRBV6-5; CDR3aa: CASSYLDSNSPLHF; CDR3nt: TGTGCCAGCAGTTACTTAGACAGTAATTCACCCCTCCACTTT
d_gene: NA; j_gene: TRBJ2-7; abundance: NA; v_gene: TRBV6-5; CDR3aa: CASSYSFGQSSYEQYF; CDR3nt: TGTGCCAGCAGTTACTCGTTCGGACAGTCCTCCTACGAGCAGTACTTC
d_gene: NA; j_gene: TRBJ1-2; abundance: NA; v_gene: TRBV6-1; CDR3aa: CASSEKGNANYGYTF; CDR3nt: TGTGCCAGCAGTGAAAAAGGAAATGCCAACTATGGCTACACCTTC
d_gene: TRBD1; j_gene: TRBJ2-7; abundance: NA; v_gene: TRBV6-6; CDR3aa: CAISSSGQGDEQYF; CDR3nt: TGTGCCATCAGTTCCTCGGGACAGGGGGACGAGCAGTACTTC
d_gene: NA; j_gene: TRBJ2-7; abundance: NA; v_gene: TRBV10-3; CDR3aa: CASSAYFYEQYF; CDR3nt: TGTGCCAGCTCGGCGTACTTCTACGAGCAGTACTTC
d_gene: NA; j_gene: TRBJ1-5; abundance: NA; v_gene: TRBV6-6; CDR3aa: CASSSLRSNQPQHF; CDR3nt: TGTGCCAGCAGTTCTTTAAGGAGCAATCAGCCCCAGCATTTT
d_gene: NA; j_gene: TRBJ1-2; abundance: NA; v_gene: TRBV4-1; CDR3aa: CASSQDIRGLNYGYTF; CDR3nt: TGCGCCAGCAGCCAAGATATCAGGGGCCTGAACTATGGCTACACCTTC
d_gene: NA; j_gene: TRBJ2-7; abundance: once; v_gene: TRBV18; CDR3aa: CASSPYQSAYEQYF; CDR3nt: TGTGCCAGCTCACCGTACCAGAGCGCCTACGAGCAGTACTTC
d_gene: NA; j_gene: TRBJ1-4; abundance: NA; v_gene: TRBV6-9; CDR3aa: CASSYSSGFSLNEKLFF; CDR3nt: TGTGCCAGCAGTTATTCCTCGGGGTTTTCACTTAATGAAAAACTGTTTTTT
d_gene: NA; j_gene: TRBJ1-4; abundance: NA; v_gene: TRBV6-6; CDR3aa: CASSYEGTNEKLFF; CDR3nt: TGTGCCAGCAGTTACGAGGGTACTAATGAAAAACTGTTTTTT
d_gene: NA; j_gene: TRBJ2-3; abundance: NA; v_gene: TRBV7-3; CDR3aa: CASSESGTLGVAQYF; CDR3nt: TGTGCCAGCAGCGAATCCGGGACGCTGGGAGTGGCGCAGTATTTT
d_gene: TRBD1; j_gene: TRBJ2-2; abundance: many; v_gene: TRBV7-3; CDR3aa: CASSKQGAGELFF; CDR3nt: TGTGCCAGCAGCAAACAGGGGGCAGGGGAGCTGTTTTTT
d_gene: NA; j_gene: TRBJ2-7; abundance: NA; v_gene: TRBV12-2; CDR3aa: CASRLARLDGYEQYF; CDR3nt: TGTGCAAGTCGCTTAGCGCGGCTAGATGGGTACGAGCAGTACTTC
d_gene: NA; j_gene: TRBJ1-4; abundance: NA; v_gene: TRBV30; CDR3aa: CAWSLGYNEKLFF; CDR3nt: TGTGCCTGGAGCTTAGGCTATAATGAAAAACTGTTTTTT
d_gene: TRBD2; j_gene: TRBJ2-3; abundance: NA; v_gene: TRBV11-2; CDR3aa: CASSFEGTSGGVTDTQYF; CDR3nt: TGTGCCAGCAGCTTTGAAGGGACTAGCGGGGGCGTCACAGATACGCAGTATTTT